This T cell receptor beta chain originates from a study of response to subunit inactivated influenza vaccine (dated by TCRdb to 2016 to 2019). As for the study more broadly: Deep quantitative T cell receptor repertoire profiling was used in the study to track responses to a trivalent subunit inactivated influenza vaccine.

Remarks on this clonotype: Its binding antigen is unknown. No base quality values were provided; no much bigger clone lies one nucleotide off.

The germline V gene specifies MNHNS as CDR1 and SASEGT as CDR2. Reading from cysteine to phenylalanine, the CDR3 counts 15 amino acids. The read is trimmed to its CDR3 DNA, 45 bases read in frame from base 1. The germline ends are 16 bases apart after V is trimmed by 2 bases and J by 5 bases. What the research found in general, with its limitations: It was suggested by the authors that each seasonal influenza vaccination may recruit only a limited number of new T cells.

The library was obtained by RT-PCR. Instrument on record: Illumina HiSeq 2500. TCRdb reprocessed the public reads (quality trimming at Q25 with fastp, clone calling with MiXCR) and kept in-frame beta chains. Rows are unified per CDR3 protein, each entry keeping the most common DNA and genes. This sample has over 650,000 distinct CDR3 sequences in its table, and around a sixth of those were observed once. The top ten clonotypes cover about a tenth of the sample. The TCR comes from a man between 45 and 60 years old who received an inactivated influenza vaccine. Donor details come from another sample of the same person, matched by shared clones. Material: PBMCs from blood, obtained less than 6 days after vaccination. The rearrangement combines TRBV6-1 with TRBJ2-7; the D call could be TRBD1 or TRBD2, with each sharing 5 bases. The CDR3 loop reads CASSELRDRRHEQYF. The sequenced DNA: TGTGCCAGCAGTGAACTCCGGGACCGGCGCCACGAGCAGTACTTC.